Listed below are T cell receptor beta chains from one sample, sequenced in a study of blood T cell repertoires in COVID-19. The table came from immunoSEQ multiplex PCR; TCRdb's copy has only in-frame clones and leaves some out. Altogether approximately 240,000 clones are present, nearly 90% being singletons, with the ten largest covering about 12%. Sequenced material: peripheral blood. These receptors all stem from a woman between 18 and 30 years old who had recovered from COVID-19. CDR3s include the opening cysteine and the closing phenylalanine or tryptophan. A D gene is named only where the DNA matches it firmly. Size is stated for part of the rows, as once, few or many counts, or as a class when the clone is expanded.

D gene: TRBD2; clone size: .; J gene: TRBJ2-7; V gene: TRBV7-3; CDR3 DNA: TGTGCCAGCAGCTTAAGGCTAGCGGGCTCCTACGAGCAGTACTTC; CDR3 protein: CASSLRLAGSYEQYF
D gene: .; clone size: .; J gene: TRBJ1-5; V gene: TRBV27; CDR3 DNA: TGTGCCAGCAGTCGAAAGGGTCTGGGAGGCAATCAGCCCCAGCATTTT; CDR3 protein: CASSRKGLGGNQPQHF
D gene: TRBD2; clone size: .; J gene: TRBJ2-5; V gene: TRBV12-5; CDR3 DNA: TGTGCTAGTGGTTTGGTAGCAAGTCCCGGGACTAGTCAGGAGACCCAGTACTTC; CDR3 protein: CASGLVASPGTSQETQYF
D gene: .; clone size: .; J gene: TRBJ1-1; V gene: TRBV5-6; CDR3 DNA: TGTGCCAGCAGCGCGGGGAGCACTGAAGCTTTCTTT; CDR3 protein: CASSAGSTEAFF
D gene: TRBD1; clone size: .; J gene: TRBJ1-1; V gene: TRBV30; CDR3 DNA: TGTGCCTGGGGGGGGACAGAGACTGAAGCTTTCTTT; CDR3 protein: CAWGGTETEAFF
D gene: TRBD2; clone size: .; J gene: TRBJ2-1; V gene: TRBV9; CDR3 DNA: TGTGCCAGCAACCCTAGCGGGAGCTCCTACAATGAGCAGTTCTTC; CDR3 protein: CASNPSGSSYNEQFF
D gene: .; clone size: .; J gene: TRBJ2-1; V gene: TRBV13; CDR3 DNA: TGTGCCAGCAGCCTCGAGGCGGTTAATGAGCAGTTCTTC; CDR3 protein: CASSLEAVNEQFF
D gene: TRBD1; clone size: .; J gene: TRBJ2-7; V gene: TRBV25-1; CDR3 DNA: TGTGCCAGCAGTGGGGGACAGGGTGCTTACGAGCAGTACTTC; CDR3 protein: CASSGGQGAYEQYF
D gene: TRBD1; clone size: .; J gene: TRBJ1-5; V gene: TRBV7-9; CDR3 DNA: TGTGCCAGCAGCTCAGTGACAGGGTCAAATCAGCCCCAGCATTTT; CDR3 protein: CASSSVTGSNQPQHF
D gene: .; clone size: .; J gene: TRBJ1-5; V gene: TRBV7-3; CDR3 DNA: TGTGCCAGCAGCTTAGGGAGGGGACAGCCCCAGCATTTT; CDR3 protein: CASSLGRGQPQHF
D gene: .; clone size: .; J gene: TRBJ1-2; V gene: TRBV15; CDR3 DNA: TGTGCCACCAGCATGTCCCGGACAGCTGTAAACTATGGCTACACCTTC; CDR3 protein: CATSMSRTAVNYGYTF
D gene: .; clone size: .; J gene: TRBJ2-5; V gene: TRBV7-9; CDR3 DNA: TGTGCCAGCAGCTCCTTGAGGGAGGCGGGGGAGACCCAGTACTTC; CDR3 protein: CASSSLREAGETQYF
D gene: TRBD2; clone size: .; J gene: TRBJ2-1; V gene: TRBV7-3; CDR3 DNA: TGTGCCAGCAGCTCCGCGACTAGCGGGGGCTCCTACAATGAGCAGTTCTTC; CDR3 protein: CASSSATSGGSYNEQFF
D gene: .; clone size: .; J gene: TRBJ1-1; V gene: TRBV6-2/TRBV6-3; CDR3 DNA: TGTGCCAGCAGCACGAGAATAATGAACACTGAAGCTTTCTTT; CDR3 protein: CASSTRIMNTEAFF
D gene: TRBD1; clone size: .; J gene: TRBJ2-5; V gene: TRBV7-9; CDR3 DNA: TGTGCCAGCAGCTTGGTAGGACAGGGTAAACAAGAGACCCAGTACTTC; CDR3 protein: CASSLVGQGKQETQYF
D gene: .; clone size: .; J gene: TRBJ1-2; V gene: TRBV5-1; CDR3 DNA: TGCGCCAGCAGCTTGGATGGGACAACAGGGTCGGCGCGTGGCTACACCTTC; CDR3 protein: CASSLDGTTGSARGYTF
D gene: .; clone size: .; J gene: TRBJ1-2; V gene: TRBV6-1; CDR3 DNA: TGTGCCAGCAGTGATGATCTACGCTACACCTTC; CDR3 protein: CASSDDLRYTF
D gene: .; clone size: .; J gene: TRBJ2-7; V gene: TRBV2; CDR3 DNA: TGTGCCAGCAGTAACCTAGTGTTATCATACTACGAGCAGTACTTC; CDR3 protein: CASSNLVLSYYEQYF
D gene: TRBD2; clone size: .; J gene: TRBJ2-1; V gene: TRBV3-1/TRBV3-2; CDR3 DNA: TGTGCCAGCAGCCCCGTCGGGACTAGCGGATGGAATGAGCAGTTCTTC; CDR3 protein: CASSPVGTSGWNEQFF
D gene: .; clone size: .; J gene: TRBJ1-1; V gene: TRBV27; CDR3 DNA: TGTGCCAGCAACTACGATATGCTGGCGAACACTGAAGCTTTCTTT; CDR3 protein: CASNYDMLANTEAFF
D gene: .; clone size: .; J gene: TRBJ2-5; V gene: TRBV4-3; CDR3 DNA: TGCGCCAGCAGCCAATCGGTCCAAGAGACCCAGTACTTC; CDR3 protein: CASSQSVQETQYF
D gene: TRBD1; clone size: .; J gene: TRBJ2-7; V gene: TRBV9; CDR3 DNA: TGTGCCAGCAGCGTAGGAGCGGGACAGGGCTGGAACGAGCAGTACTTC; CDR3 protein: CASSVGAGQGWNEQYF
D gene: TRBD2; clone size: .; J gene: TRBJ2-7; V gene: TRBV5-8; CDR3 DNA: TGTGCCAGCAGCCGGGGGGGCATCTCCTACGAGCAGTACTTC; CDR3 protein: CASSRGGISYEQYF
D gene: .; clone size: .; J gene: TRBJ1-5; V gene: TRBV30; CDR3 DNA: TGTGCCTGGAGTGGAACTAAATCGGGATGGGGCAATCAGCCCCAGCATTTT; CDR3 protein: CAWSGTKSGWGNQPQHF
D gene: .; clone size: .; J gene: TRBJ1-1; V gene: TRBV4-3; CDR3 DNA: TGCGCCAGCAGCCAGGAATCCCGACAAAGGGAAGCTTTCTTT; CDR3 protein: CASSQESRQREAFF
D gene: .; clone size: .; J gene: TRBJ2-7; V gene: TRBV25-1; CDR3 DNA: TGTGCCAGCAGTGAATTGTCGGCTGCACCACGAGGGTACGAGCAGTACTTC; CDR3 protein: CASSELSAAPRGYEQYF
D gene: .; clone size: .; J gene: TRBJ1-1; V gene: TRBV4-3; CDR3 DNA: TGCGCCAGCAGCCAAGAACCCGGCAGGTGGAACACTGAAGCTTTCTTT; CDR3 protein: CASSQEPGRWNTEAFF
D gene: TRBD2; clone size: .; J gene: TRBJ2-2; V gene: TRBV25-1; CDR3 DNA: TGTGCCAGCAGTGAGCCCCGGGGGGGTGGACGCACCGGGGAGCTGTTTTTT; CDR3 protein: CASSEPRGGGRTGELFF
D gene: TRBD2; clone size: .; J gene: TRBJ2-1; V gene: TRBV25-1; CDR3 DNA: TGTGCCAGCGAAGGGACTAGCGGGATTTTCTACAATGAGCAGTTCTTC; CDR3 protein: CASEGTSGIFYNEQFF
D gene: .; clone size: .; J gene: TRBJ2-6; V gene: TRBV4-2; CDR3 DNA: TGTGCCAGCAGCCAAGAAGGGGGCTCTGGGGCCAACGTCCTGACTTTC; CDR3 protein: CASSQEGGSGANVLTF
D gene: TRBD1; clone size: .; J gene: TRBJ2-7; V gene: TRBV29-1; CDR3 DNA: TGCAGCGTGGTCAGGGGGACGGGAGAGCAGTACTTC; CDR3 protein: CSVVRGTGEQYF
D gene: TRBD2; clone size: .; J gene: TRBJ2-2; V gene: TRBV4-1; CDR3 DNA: TGCGCCAGCAGCCAAGAAGGTAGCGGGAGTGTCACCGGGGAGCTGTTTTTT; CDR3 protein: CASSQEGSGSVTGELFF
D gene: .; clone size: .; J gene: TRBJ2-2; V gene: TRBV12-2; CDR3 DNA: TGTGCAAGTCGCTCCGCAACCCGGAGGAGGATGGGCACCGGGGAGCTGTTTTTT; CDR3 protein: CASRSATRRRMGTGELFF
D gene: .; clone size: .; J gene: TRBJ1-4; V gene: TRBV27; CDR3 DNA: TGTGCCAGCAGTTTAAAGCAGCGGGGGGAAAATGAAAAACTGTTTTTT; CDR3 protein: CASSLKQRGENEKLFF
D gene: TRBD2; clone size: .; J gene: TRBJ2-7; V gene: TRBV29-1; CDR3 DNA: TGCAGCGTTGAAGTTCGGGGGGATCTCCACGAGCAGTACTTC; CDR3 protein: CSVEVRGDLHEQYF
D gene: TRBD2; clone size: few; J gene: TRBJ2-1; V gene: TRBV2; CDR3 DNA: TGTGCCAGCATAATAGCGGGAGTGAACAATGAGCAGTTCTTC; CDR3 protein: CASIIAGVNNEQFF
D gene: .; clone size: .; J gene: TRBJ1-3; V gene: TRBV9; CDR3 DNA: TGTGCCAGCAGCGCTTTGGGAGACATCTTCTCTGGAAACACCATATATTTT; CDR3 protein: CASSALGDIFSGNTIYF
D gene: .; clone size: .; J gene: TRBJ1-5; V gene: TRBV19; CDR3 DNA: TGTGCCAGTAGTTTACAGGTCATTAGCAATCAGCCCCAGCATTTT; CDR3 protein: CASSLQVISNQPQHF
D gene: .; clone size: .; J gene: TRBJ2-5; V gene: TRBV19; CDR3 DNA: TGTGCCAGTAGTATAGTTTCGGGAGTGGAGACCCAGTACTTC; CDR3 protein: CASSIVSGVETQYF
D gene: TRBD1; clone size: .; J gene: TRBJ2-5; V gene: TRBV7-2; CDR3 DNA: TGTGCCAGCAGCGATCGGACAGGGGAGTCGGGTGTAGAGACCCAGTACTTC; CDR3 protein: CASSDRTGESGVETQYF
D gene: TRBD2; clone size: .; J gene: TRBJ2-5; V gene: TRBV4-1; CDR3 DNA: TGCGCCAGCAGCCAATTGTTACTAGCGGCCCAAGAGACCCAGTACTTC; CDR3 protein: CASSQLLLAAQETQYF
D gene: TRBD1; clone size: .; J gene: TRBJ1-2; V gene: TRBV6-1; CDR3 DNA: TGTGCCAGCAGTGAAATATTTCAGGGGGCAGCCTATGGCTACACCTTC; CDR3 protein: CASSEIFQGAAYGYTF
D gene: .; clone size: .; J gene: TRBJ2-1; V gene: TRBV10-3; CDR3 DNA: TGTGCCATCAGTGTTTTGGGGCACAATGAGCAGTTCTTC; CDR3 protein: CAISVLGHNEQFF
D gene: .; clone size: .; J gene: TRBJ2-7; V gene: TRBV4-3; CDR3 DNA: TGCGCCAGCAGCCAAGCTGTTACATACGAGCAGTACTTC; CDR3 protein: CASSQAVTYEQYF
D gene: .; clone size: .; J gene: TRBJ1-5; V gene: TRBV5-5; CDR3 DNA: TGTGCCAGCAGTCTAAGGGGGGGGCACCAGCCCCAGCATTTT; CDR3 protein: CASSLRGGHQPQHF
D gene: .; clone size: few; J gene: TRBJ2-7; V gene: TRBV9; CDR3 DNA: TGTGCCAGCAGCGTAGCGCCAGGGGGGAACTCCTACGAGCAGTACTTC; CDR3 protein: CASSVAPGGNSYEQYF